Listed below are T cell receptor beta chains from one sample, sequenced in a study of blood T cell repertoires in COVID-19. Clones were read by immunoSEQ multiplex PCR, and TCRdb kept only the in-frame ones, dropping some. Seen here are about 310,000 clones, roughly 89% observed once, and the top ten hold 3.5% to 4.5%. The sequenced sample was PBMCs or T cells enriched from blood (not recorded which). The receptors shown here come from a woman aged 18-29 years with acute COVID-19. Both conserved end residues are part of each CDR3. The D gene is left open where the match is weak. Size is stated for part of the rows, as once, few or many counts, or as a class when the clone is expanded.

size,J,V,D,DNA,CDR3
once,TRBJ2-3,TRBV9,TRBD1,TGTGCCAGCAGCGCCGGGACAGTAGGTTCCACAGATACGCAGTATTTT,CASSAGTVGSTDTQYF
-,TRBJ2-1,TRBV18,-,TGTGCCAGCTCACCACCGCAGCAGGCCCATTTAGGCAATGAGCAGTTCTTC,CASSPPQQAHLGNEQFF
-,TRBJ2-7,TRBV2,-,TGTGCCAGCAGTGAATCCGGGTGGGGAGGTTACGAGCAGTACTTC,CASSESGWGGYEQYF
once,TRBJ2-1,TRBV29-1,TRBD2,TGCAGCGTTGACGGCTGGACTAGCAGCTCCTACAATGAGCAGTTCTTC,CSVDGWTSSSYNEQFF
few,TRBJ1-1,TRBV28,TRBD1,TGTGCCAGCATCGACCAGGGGGCTTGGGGTGAAGCTTTCTTT,CASIDQGAWGEAFF
-,TRBJ2-7,TRBV10-3,TRBD1,TGTGCCATCAGTGAGGGGGTGGACAGGCTGGGAGACGAGCAGTACTTC,CAISEGVDRLGDEQYF
once,TRBJ2-7,TRBV6-5,TRBD1,TGTGCCAGCAGTTTGGACAGGAGCTCCTACGAGCAGTACTTC,CASSLDRSSYEQYF
-,TRBJ1-5,TRBV12-3/TRBV12-4,TRBD1,TGTGCCAGCAGTCCGGGACAGGATCAGCCCCAGCATTTT,CASSPGQDQPQHF
-,TRBJ1-3,TRBV29-1,-,TGCAGCGTTAAGGTGGCAGGGCCCTCTGGAAACACCATATATTTT,CSVKVAGPSGNTIYF
once,TRBJ1-2,TRBV11-2,-,TGTGCCAGCAGCCCCGCTGACGGGGTGTATGGCTACACCTTC,CASSPADGVYGYTF
-,TRBJ2-6,TRBV18,-,TGTGCCAGCTCAGCAATGGGGCCCCAGGGCTTGACTTTC,CASSAMGPQGLTF
-,TRBJ2-5,TRBV18,-,TGTGCCAGCTCACCGTCAAGAACCCTACAAGAGACCCAGTACTTC,CASSPSRTLQETQYF
-,TRBJ1-5,TRBV9,TRBD1,TGTGCCAGCAGCCCCGGGACAGGGAGGCACCAGCCCCAGCATTTT,CASSPGTGRHQPQHF
-,TRBJ2-7,TRBV18,TRBD1,TGTGCCAGCTCACCTCCTACAGGGGGGTATCGGGACTTC,CASSPPTGGYRDF